Following are 5 T cell receptor beta chains from one sample sequenced in a study of early T cells in non-severe SARS-CoV-2 infection. MiXCR, applied by TCRdb to the 5' RACE reads, yields one record per CDR3 protein. The data contain over 50,000 distinct CDR3 sequences, 10% to 11% of them singletons. The sequenced sample consisted of whole blood. The receptors were sampled from an adult who was a healthcare worker with PCR-confirmed SARS-CoV-2 infection or an uninfected control (not recorded which).

V and J are TRBV15 and TRBJ2-3; possibly TRBD2 for D (7 bases). V was cut by 2 bases and J by 6 bases, with 12 bases left in between. The CDR3 sequence is 14 residues long. CDR1 and CDR2 from the germline V gene are LNHNV and YYDKDF (reference sequence). CDR3 in DNA: TGTGCCACCAGCAGACGGGGGGCGGGCGATACGCAGTATTTT. This gives the protein CATSRRGAGDTQYF. Looking up the rest from reference TRBV15 and TRBJ2-3 gives the full variable domain: DAMVIQNPRYQVTQFGKPVTLSCSQTLNHNVMYWYQQKSSQAPKLLFHYYDKDFNNEADTPDNFQSRRPNTSFCFLDIRSPGLGDTAMYLCATSRRGAGDTQYFGPGTRLTVL.

This clonotype has just a few counts. The chain links TRBV7-9 to TRBJ1-1; no firm D call. Germline V gene sequence: CDR1 SEHNR, CDR2 FQNEAQ (reference sequence). This CDR3 has 15 amino acids. Trimming removed 3 bases at V and 0 bases at J, with 11 bases between. CDR3 DNA: TGTGCCAGCAGCTTTTGGGTAGGGATGAACACTGAAGCTTTCTTT. Amino acid sequence: CASSFWVGMNTEAFF.

As for this clonotype: A read error may explain this, as a much larger clone is one base away. Without the conserved terminal phenylalanine or tryptophan, this CDR3 likely stems from a read error. CDR3 amino acids: CASSFDRARGETQYY. The CDR3 region has the DNA TGTGCCAGCAGCTTTGATAGAGCCCGAGGGGAGACCCAGTACTAC. V usage is TRBV7-2 and J usage is TRBJ2-5; D may be TRBD2 (5 bases). The CDR3 has 15 amino acids. CDR1 is SGHTA, CDR2 FQGNSA, per germline. Trimming took 3 bases from V and 5 from J, leaving 16 bases between them.

This clonotype showed up just a few times. V gene TRBV12-3 or TRBV12-4 combines with J gene TRBJ2-2; a possible D gene is TRBD1 (6 bases). This CDR3 has 18 amino acids. Trimming stripped 3 bases from V and 7 bases from J, with 24 bases between. In DNA form, the CDR3 reads TGTGCCAGCAGTTTGATCGGTCGGCCAGGGGATGATGGCGGGGAGCTGTTTTTT. Its translation: CASSLIGRPGDDGGELFF.

J is TRBJ2-5 and V is TRBV27; no clear D. V was shortened by 4 bases and J by 5 bases, with 11 bases between the two germline ends. CDR3 length: 13 residues. Germline V lookup: CDR1 MNHEY, CDR2 SMNVEV (reference sequence). The CDR3 protein is CASSSQSRETQYF. CDR3 in DNA: TGTGCCAGCAGTTCACAGAGTCGGGAGACCCAGTACTTC.